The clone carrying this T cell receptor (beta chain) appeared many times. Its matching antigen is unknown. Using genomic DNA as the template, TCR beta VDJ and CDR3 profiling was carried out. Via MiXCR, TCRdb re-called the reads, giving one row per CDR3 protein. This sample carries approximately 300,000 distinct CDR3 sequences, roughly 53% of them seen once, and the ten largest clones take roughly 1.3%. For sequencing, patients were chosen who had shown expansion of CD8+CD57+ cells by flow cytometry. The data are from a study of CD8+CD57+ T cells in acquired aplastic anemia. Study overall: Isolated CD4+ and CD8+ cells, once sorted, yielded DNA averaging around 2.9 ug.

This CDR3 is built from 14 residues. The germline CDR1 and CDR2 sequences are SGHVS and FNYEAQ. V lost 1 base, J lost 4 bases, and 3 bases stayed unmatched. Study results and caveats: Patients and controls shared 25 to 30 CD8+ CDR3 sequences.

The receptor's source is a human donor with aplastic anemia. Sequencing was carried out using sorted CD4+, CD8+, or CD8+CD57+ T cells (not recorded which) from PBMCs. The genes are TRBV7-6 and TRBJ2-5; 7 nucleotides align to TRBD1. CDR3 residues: CASSLERGRETQYF. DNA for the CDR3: TGTGCCAGCAGCTTAGAAAGGGGGCGAGAGACCCAGTACTTC.